This is a list of T cell receptor beta chains from one sample in a study of early T cells in non-severe SARS-CoV-2 infection. TCRdb itself ran the 5' RACE reads through MiXCR, one entry per CDR3 protein. In the table there are about 71,000 distinct CDR3 sequences, under 15% of which are singletons. Material: whole blood, obtained at baseline. The origin of the receptors is an adult who was a healthcare worker with PCR-confirmed SARS-CoV-2 infection or an uninfected control (not recorded which). The CDR3 runs from the conserved cysteine through the conserved F or W. Each record gives: D gene, clone size, V gene, J gene, CDR3 protein, CDR3 DNA. A D gene is named only where the DNA matches it firmly. Size tells how often a clone was seen (once, few, many) or the class of an expanded clone, and some rows leave it out.

>-|-|TRBV6-5|TRBJ2-7
CASSSSGQGFSEQYF
-
>-|-|TRBV4-3|TRBJ1-1
CASSQVLDYEAFF
TGCGCCAGCAGCCAAGTTCTGGACTATGAAGCTTTCTTT
>-|many|TRBV6-2/TRBV6-3|TRBJ2-7
CASSYWEARYEQYF
TGTGCCAGCTCTTACTGGGAGGCTCGATACGAGCAGTACTTC
>TRBD1|-|TRBV4-3|TRBJ2-3
CASSQDGDRGVISTDTQYF
TGCGCCAGCAGCCAAGATGGGGACAGGGGGGTCATTAGCACAGATACGCAGTATTTT
>TRBD1|few|TRBV6-5|TRBJ1-5
CATRQGLNSNQPQHF
TGTGCCACCAGACAGGGATTGAATAGCAATCAGCCCCAGCATTTT
>-|few|TRBV28|TRBJ1-1
CASSDSFGVAFF
TGTGCCAGCAGTGACTCGTTTGGGGTAGCTTTCTTT
>-|few|TRBV3-1|TRBJ2-5
CASSQEYQGKTQYF
TGTGCCAGCAGCCAAGAATACCAGGGGAAGACCCAGTACTTC
>-|-|TRBV24-1|TRBJ2-1
CATSDGVGGPNYNEQFF
TGTGCCACCAGTGATGGAGTCGGGGGGCCCAATTACAATGAGCAGTTCTTC
>TRBD2|-|TRBV12-3/TRBV12-4|TRBJ2-1
CASSPQRGGRGEQFF
TGTGCCAGCAGTCCTCAGCGGGGGGGCCGGGGTGAGCAGTTCTTC
>-|many|TRBV6-1|TRBJ2-7
CATGTYEQYF
TGTGCCACCGGGACTTACGAGCAGTACTTC
>-|-|TRBV18|TRBJ2-7
CASSNRVLGYEQYF
TGTGCCAGTTCTAATCGGGTTCTTGGATACGAGCAGTACTTC
>-|many|TRBV28|TRBJ1-6
CASSQTDYSYNSPLHF
TGTGCCAGCAGTCAGACAGACTACTCCTATAATTCACCCCTCCACTTT
>-|-|TRBV6-5|TRBJ2-7
CASSYTAIRGSYEQYF
TGTGCCAGCAGTTACACCGCCATCAGGGGTTCCTACGAGCAGTACTTC
>-|-|TRBV20-1|TRBJ1-1
CSASPPGIFEAFF
TGCAGTGCTAGTCCCCCAGGGATCTTTGAAGCTTTCTTT
>TRBD1|-|TRBV6-1|TRBJ1-2
CASRLDREGYTF
TGTGCCAGCAGATTGGACAGGGAAGGCTACACCTTC
>-|few|TRBV7-9|TRBJ2-1
CASRVYSYNEQFF
TGTGCCAGCCGGGTCTACTCCTACAATGAGCAGTTCTTC
>-|-|TRBV11-2|TRBJ2-1
CASSLESGILNEQFF
TGTGCCAGCAGCTTAGAAAGCGGCATCTTGAATGAGCAGTTCTTC
>-|few|TRBV2|TRBJ2-1
CASSIVPYNEQFF
TGTGCCAGCAGTATAGTCCCCTACAATGAGCAGTTCTTC
>-|-|TRBV2|TRBJ2-5
CASSGTWVETQYF
TGTGCCAGCAGTGGGACTTGGGTAGAGACCCAGTACTTC
>-|-|TRBV7-2|TRBJ2-2
CASSAVGTGELFF
TGTGCCAGCAGCGCGGTGGGCACCGGGGAGCTGTTTTTT
>-|-|TRBV29-1|TRBJ2-7
CSVIGTWGSYEQYF
TGCAGCGTAATCGGGACGTGGGGATCCTACGAGCAGTACTTC
>-|-|TRBV5-1|TRBJ2-3
CASSLVGGPLPTDTQYF
TGCGCCAGCAGCTTGGTAGGTGGGCCACTACCCACAGATACGCAGTATTTT
>TRBD1|few|TRBV24-1|TRBJ2-3
CATSVAGGPWTDTQYF
TGTGCCACCAGTGTGGCAGGGGGCCCGTGGACAGATACGCAGTATTTT
>TRBD1|-|TRBV6-2/TRBV6-3|TRBJ2-7
CASSRNTGVEQYF
TGTGCCAGCAGTCGAAACACAGGGGTCGAGCAGTACTTC
>TRBD1|-|TRBV7-2|TRBJ1-2
CASSLRGQGNGYTF
TGTGCCAGCAGCTTAAGAGGACAGGGAAATGGCTACACCTTC
>-|-|TRBV7-2|TRBJ2-7
CASSLLDYEQYF
TGTGCCAGCAGCTTACTGGACTACGAGCAGTACTTC
>-|many|TRBV15|TRBJ2-3
CATSPDTYTDTQYF
TGTGCCACCAGCCCTGACACCTACACAGATACGCAGTATTTT
>TRBD1|-|TRBV7-9|TRBJ1-2
CASSKDRGLTNYGYTF
TGTGCCAGCAGCAAAGACAGGGGTCTAACTAACTATGGCTACACCTTC
>-|many|TRBV5-1|TRBJ2-2
CASSSSPNTGELFF
TGCGCCAGCAGCTCCAGCCCGAACACCGGGGAGCTGTTTTTT
>-|many|TRBV3-1|TRBJ2-1
CASSPGFGSYNEQFF
TGTGCCAGCAGCCCAGGGTTTGGTTCCTACAATGAGCAGTTCTTC
>-|few|TRBV11-2|TRBJ1-4
CASSLVGKATNEKLFF
TGTGCCAGCAGCTTAGTGGGGAAAGCAACTAATGAAAAACTGTTTTTT
>-|many|TRBV28|TRBJ1-2
CASRPLPSGSYGYTF
TGTGCCAGCAGACCCCTTCCGTCGGGGAGTTATGGCTACACCTTC
>TRBD1|few|TRBV3-1|TRBJ1-2
CASSLGTGNGYTF
TGTGCCAGCAGCCTCGGGACAGGGAATGGCTACACCTTC
>TRBD2|few|TRBV20-1|TRBJ2-3
CSATRLAGGLLDTQYF
TGCAGTGCTACCCGACTAGCGGGGGGTCTCTTGGATACGCAGTATTTT
>-|-|TRBV11-2|TRBJ1-4
CASSADINEKLFF
TGTGCCAGCAGCGCAGACATTAATGAAAAACTGTTTTTT
>-|-|TRBV6-5|TRBJ2-7
CASSSGSYEQYF
TGTGCCAGCAGTTCGGGTTCCTACGAGCAGTACTTC
>-|few|TRBV6-5|TRBJ1-6
CASSYSSKSPLHF
TGTGCCAGCAGTTACTCGTCCAAATCACCCCTCCACTTT
>TRBD1|many|TRBV4-1|TRBJ2-2
CASSHQGAQNTGELFF
TGCGCCAGCAGCCACCAGGGGGCCCAGAACACCGGGGAGCTGTTTTTT
>TRBD1|few|TRBV7-8|TRBJ1-2
CASSQRTGRGGYTF
TGTGCCAGCAGCCAGCGGACAGGCCGAGGTGGCTACACCTTC